The 10 T cell receptor beta chains given below trace back to one sample, sequenced in a study of OX40 agonist ivuxolimab in advanced cancers. Here immunoSEQ multiplex PCR was the method, and the copy in TCRdb shows in-frame clones only, minus some. Here the sample spans approximately 62,000 clones, about 88% being singletons. The sample in question was CD4+ or CD8+ T cells sorted from blood, obtained in a trial of the OX40 agonist ivuxolimab. All receptors derive from an adult with an advanced solid tumor such as melanoma, head and neck, liver or kidney cancer.

This chain uses TRBV5-5 with TRBJ1-3; 9 bases align to TRBD1. The V gene's germline CDR1 is SGHKS and CDR2 YYEKEE (reference sequence). This CDR3 has 17 amino acids. The ends lost 4 bases at V and 2 bases at J; junction bases unmatched: 10. The DNA for the CDR3 is TGTGCCAGCAGCCCGGACAGGGGAGCAGCGCCTGGAAACACCATATATTTT. It specifies CASSPDRGAAPGNTIYF.

This chain connects TRBV30 to TRBJ1-5; 8 nucleotides align to TRBD1. Looked up from germline, CDR1 is GTSNPN and CDR2 is SVGIG (reference sequence). This CDR3 is 13 amino acids long. V shed 8 bases and J 7 bases; nucleotides not matched to a gene: 10. The CDR3 spells CAARTGLSQPQHF. CDR3 coding DNA: TGTGCCGCACGGACAGGGCTTAGCCAGCCCCAGCATTTT.

DNA of the CDR3: TGTGCCAGCAGCCGGGGTGGGCTAGCGTCCGGGGAGCTGTTTTTT. Amino acid sequence: CASSRGGLASGELFF. The chain carries TRBV27 and TRBJ2-2; maybe TRBD2 (6 bases). Germline CDR1 is MNHEY and CDR2 is SMNVEV (reference sequence). The CDR3 has 15 amino acids. Trimming shortened V by 6 bases and J by 6 bases, and 17 bases separated the two germline ends.

This clone has a single count. The chain has TRBV11-2 and TRBJ1-5; 8 nucleotides line up with TRBD1. Germline V gene sequence: CDR1 SGHAT, CDR2 FQNNGV. V gave up 3 bases and J gave up 3 bases; unmatched junction bases: 4. The CDR3 extends over 15 amino acids. The CDR3 bases are TGTGCCAGCAGCTTTGGGACAGGCTACAATCAGCCCCAGCATTTT. As protein: CASSFGTGYNQPQHF. Together with reference TRBV11-2 and TRBJ1-5, the CDR3 gives the full variable domain: EAGVAQSPRYKIIEKRQSVAFWCNPISGHATLYWYQQILGQGPKLLIQFQNNGVVDDSQLPKDRFSAERLKGVDSTLKIQPAKLEDSAVYLCASSFGTGYNQPQHFGDGTRLSIL.

The V call is TRBV6-1, the J call TRBJ1-1; D may be TRBD1 (5 bases). CDR1 and CDR2 (germline): MNHNS, SASEGT. Trimming removed 2 bases from V and 8 bases from J, with 12 bases in between. The CDR3 has 13 residues. In nucleotides, the CDR3 is TGTGCCAGCAGTGAATTTTTGGACAAAGAAGCTTTCTTT. This encodes CASSEFLDKEAFF.

This chain's CDR3 is CASSLVTGTYGYTF. The CDR3 coding sequence is TGTGCCAGCAGCTTGGTGACAGGCACCTATGGCTACACCTTC. The gene calls are TRBV5-6 and TRBJ1-2; perhaps TRBD1 as D (6 bases). Per the germline V gene, CDR1 is SGHDT and CDR2 is YYEEEE. This CDR3 has 14 amino acids. Trimming left V 0 bases short and J 4 bases short, with 10 bases between.

V gene TRBV14 combines with J gene TRBJ2-1; 10 bases agree with TRBD2. Germline V CDR1 and CDR2: SGHDN, FVKESK. After removal of 6 bases from V and 12 bases from J, the junction contained 11 bases not matched to a gene. The CDR3 runs 14 residues. DNA of the CDR3: TGTGCCAGCAGACTTACCTCTAGCGGGAGAATGCAGTTCTTC. As protein: CASRLTSSGRMQFF.

The sample holds a few counts of this clone. The chain combines TRBV5-1 with TRBJ1-1; tentatively, D is TRBD1 (5 bases). CDR3 length: 14 amino acids. Germline V gene data show CDR1 as SGHRS and CDR2 as YFSETQ. V lost 4 bases, J lost 4 bases, and 14 bases lay in between. The CDR3 DNA sequence: TGCGCCAGCAGCGTCAAGACAGTGGGCACTGAAGCTTTCTTT. Translating gives CASSVKTVGTEAFF.

The rearrangement joins TRBV27 to TRBJ2-1, with D perhaps matching TRBD2 (5 bases). The CDR3 consists of 14 residues. Germline values: CDR1 MNHEY, CDR2 SMNVEV (reference sequence). The V end was cut by 10 bases, the J end by 3 bases, with 16 bases between. The CDR3 coding sequence is TGTGCCACATCCGGGAATGTCGACTACAATGAGCAGTTCTTC. It encodes CATSGNVDYNEQFF.

This chain connects TRBV27 to TRBJ1-3; D may be TRBD1 (5 bases). The CDR3 length is 13 residues. The V end lost 9 bases, the J end lost 2 bases, and 11 bases lay between the germline ends. From germline, CDR1 is MNHEY and CDR2 SMNVEV (reference sequence). The CDR3 reads CASAGKAGNTIYF. The CDR3 nucleotides are TGTGCCAGTGCAGGGAAGGCTGGAAACACCATATATTTT.